Following are 19 T cell receptor beta chains from one sample sequenced in a study of blood T cells in healthy people across ages. Using a J-beta primer mix together with a sample-barcoded 5' primer, a second PCR was run for about 7 to 12 cycles. TCRdb ran MiXCR on the 5' RACE reads and lists one entry per CDR3 protein. Among roughly 790,000 distinct CDR3 sequences listed, 40% to 45% were seen once. The sample consisted of blood. The receptor source for this set is a woman aged 55-70 years in good health.

Concerning this clonotype: At one boundary the junction diverges from the germline segment, which might be a read error. The chain carries TRBV29-1 and TRBJ2-1, with D unclear. Germline values: CDR1 SQVTM, CDR2 ANQGSEA. The CDR3 spans 13 residues. CDR3 residues: CSVAESSYSEQFF. CDR3 coding DNA: TGCAGCGTTGCAGAGAGCTCCTACAGTGAGCAGTTCTTC.

This clonotype was seen more than once but under ten times. V is TRBV7-6 and J is TRBJ2-3; the D is unclear. Per germline, CDR1 SGHVS and CDR2 FNYEAQ. This CDR3 is built from 13 residues. V shed 6 bases and J shed 2 bases, with 9 bases lying between them. CDR3 DNA sequence: TGTGCCAGCAGTCTGACTGCCACAGATACGCAGTATTTT. Its translation is CASSLTATDTQYF.

Ten or more counts support this clonotype. V gene TRBV25-1 combines with J gene TRBJ1-1, with D hard to call. Trimming shortened V by 4 bases and J by 5 bases, and 5 bases separated the two germline ends. CDR1 is MGHDK, CDR2 SYGVNS, per germline. This CDR3 comprises 11 residues. In DNA form, the CDR3 reads TGTGCCAGCAGTGGTCGTACTGAAGCTTTCTTT. As protein: CASSGRTEAFF.

This clonotype showed up just a few times. The genes are TRBV7-3 and TRBJ2-5, with D tentatively TRBD2 (6 bases). The CDR3 runs to 15 residues. V was clipped by 1 base and J by 5 bases, with 14 bases between them. The germline gives CDR1 SGHTA, CDR2 FQGTGA. The CDR3 is CASSLRGQEGETQYF. The CDR3 DNA reads TGTGCCAGCAGCTTAAGGGGTCAGGAGGGCGAGACCCAGTACTTC. Looking up the rest from reference TRBV7-3 and TRBJ2-5 gives the full variable domain: GAGVSQTPSNKVTEKGKYVELRCDPISGHTALYWYRQSLGQGPEFLIYFQGTGAADDSGLPNDRFFAVRPEGSVSTLKIQRTERGDSAVYLCASSLRGQEGETQYFGPGTRLLVL.

The chain recombines TRBV5-1 with TRBJ2-2; maybe TRBD2 (7 bases). V gave up 2 bases and J gave up 6 bases, with 11 bases separating them. The CDR3 runs to 14 residues. From germline, CDR1 is SGHRS and CDR2 YFSETQ. CDR3 in amino acids: CASSLRGGPGELFF. CDR3 DNA: TGCGCCAGCAGCTTACGCGGGGGCCCCGGGGAGCTGTTTTTT. Together with reference TRBV5-1 and TRBJ2-2, the CDR3 gives the full variable domain: KAGVTQTPRYLIKTRGQQVTLSCSPISGHRSVSWYQQTPGQGLQFLFEYFSETQRNKGNFPGRFSGRQFSNSRSEMNVSTLELGDSALYLCASSLRGGPGELFFGEGSRLTVL.

This clonotype was recorded a few times. The rearrangement uses TRBV18 and TRBJ2-6, with D possibly being TRBD1 (5 bases). The V gene's germline CDR1 is KGHSH and CDR2 LQKENI. The germline V and J ends were trimmed by 6 bases and 2 bases, with 17 bases remaining between them. This CDR3 spans 17 amino acids. CDR3: CASSLAWEGAGANVLTF. The CDR3 DNA follows: TGTGCCAGCTCCTTGGCCTGGGAAGGGGCTGGGGCCAACGTCCTGACTTTC.

This clonotype was counted only a few times. The chain is built from TRBV27 and TRBJ1-2; possible D gene TRBD1, 5 bases. CDR3 length: 15 residues. Trimming took off 4 bases at V and 3 bases at J, with 15 bases between the two ends. Germline CDR1 is MNHEY and CDR2 is SMNVEV (reference sequence). CDR3 coding DNA: TGTGCCAGCAGTTCAGCAGGTCAGGGAGACTATGGCTACACCTTC. It codes for CASSSAGQGDYGYTF.

The rearrangement joins TRBV7-2 to TRBJ1-2, with 7 bases lining up with TRBD1. V dropped 5 bases and J dropped 3; count of bases not matched to a gene: 6. The CDR3 spans 14 residues. Looked up from germline, CDR1 is SGHTA and CDR2 is FQGNSA. The CDR3 region has the DNA TGTGCCAGCAGCCCCCAGACAGGGCACTATGGCTACACCTTC. Its protein is CASSPQTGHYGYTF. Full variable domain (missing parts from reference TRBV7-2 and TRBJ1-2): GAGVSQSPSNKVTEKGKDVELRCDPISGHTALYWYRQSLGQGLEFLIYFQGNSAPDKSGLPSDRFSAERTGGSVSTLTIQRTQQEDSAVYLCASSPQTGHYGYTFGSGTRLTVV.

This chain joins TRBV5-1 and TRBJ2-7; 7 bases are shared with TRBD2. CDR3 length: 15 amino acids. V lost 4 bases, J lost 4 bases, and 11 bases stayed unmatched. Germline assignment: CDR1 SGHRS and CDR2 YFSETQ. CDR3 amino acids: CASSPERGPGYEQYF. DNA of the CDR3: TGCGCCAGCAGCCCCGAGCGGGGCCCCGGGTACGAGCAGTACTTC.

The rearrangement uses TRBV20-1 and TRBJ2-1, with 12 bases aligning to TRBD2. The trim removed 3 bases at V and 8 bases at J, leaving 8 bases unmatched. This CDR3 has 15 amino acids. CDR1 is DFQATT, CDR2 SNEGSKA, per germline (reference sequence). The CDR3: CSARASGRATDEQFF. CDR3 nucleotide sequence: TGCAGTGCTAGGGCTAGCGGGAGGGCCACGGATGAGCAGTTCTTC.

The chain's CDR3 is CSVERGTREGRETQYF. CDR3 bases: TGCAGCGTTGAAAGGGGGACGCGGGAGGGCCGGGAGACCCAGTACTTC. The chain has TRBV29-1 and TRBJ2-5; 9 bases line up with TRBD2. With V trimmed by 2 bases and J by 5 bases, 12 bases remained unmatched. The CDR3 runs to 16 residues. Germline CDR1 reads SQVTM; CDR2 reads ANQGSEA.

This clonotype was counted many times. This sequence joins TRBV7-2 and TRBJ2-7; 12 nucleotides agree with TRBD2. Losses at the gene ends were 9 bases for V and 4 bases for J; bases not matched to a gene: 10. CDR1 SGHTA and CDR2 FQGNSA come from the germline V gene. This CDR3 has 15 residues. The CDR3 spells CASSLAGGPGYEQYF. The CDR3 region has the DNA TGTGCCAGTAGTCTAGCGGGAGGGCCGGGATACGAGCAGTACTTC. The variable domain in full, completed from reference TRBV7-2 and TRBJ2-7, reads GAGVSQSPSNKVTEKGKDVELRCDPISGHTALYWYRQSLGQGLEFLIYFQGNSAPDKSGLPSDRFSAERTGGSVSTLTIQRTQQEDSAVYLCASSLAGGPGYEQYFGPGTRLTVT.

This clonotype has just a few counts. The rearrangement links TRBV14 to TRBJ1-2, with D hard to call. V lost 5 bases and J lost 5, with 15 bases in between. Germline V gene sequence: CDR1 SGHDN, CDR2 FVKESK. The CDR3 contains 14 residues. The CDR3 sequence: CASSKQRQPYGYTF. The CDR3 DNA follows: TGTGCCAGCAGCAAACAAAGGCAGCCTTATGGCTACACCTTC.

The V and J genes are TRBV7-9 and TRBJ1-1, with a weak D call TRBD1 (5 bases). Trimming removed 5 bases at V and 7 bases at J, with 17 bases between. Germline CDR1 SEHNR, CDR2 FQNEAQ (reference sequence). The CDR3 is 14 amino acids. CDR3 nucleotide sequence: TGTGCCAGCAGCCCGCGGTCGGAGGGGAATGAAGCTTTCTTT. Translating gives CASSPRSEGNEAFF. Complete variable domain (other parts from reference TRBV7-9 and TRBJ1-1): DTGVSQNPRHKITKRGQNVTFRCDPISEHNRLYWYRQTLGQGPEFLTYFQNEAQLEKSRLLSDRFSAERPKGSFSTLEIQRTEQGDSAMYLCASSPRSEGNEAFFGQGTRLTVV.

V gene TRBV9 combines with J gene TRBJ2-4, with 7 nucleotides matching TRBD2. The DNA end is more similar to TRBJ2-5, so the J call may be wrong. Germline CDR1 is SGDLS and CDR2 is YYNGEE. The CDR3 covers 16 residues. CDR3 bases: TGTGCCAGCAGCGTAGTAGGGGAGGGAATACAAGAGACCCAGTACTTC. Its protein is CASSVVGEGIQETQYF.

On this clonotype: Germline is not matched at one junction end, which may reflect a read error. The chain employs TRBV6-6 and TRBJ2-6; D unclear. CDR1 is MNHNY and CDR2 is SVGAGI in the germline V gene (reference sequence). This CDR3 has 15 residues. CDR3 sequence: CASKDAHSGANVLTF. CDR3 coding DNA: TGTGCTAGCAAGGACGCACACTCTGGGGCCAACGTCCTGACTTTC.

This clonotype was seen a few times. The CDR3 DNA follows: TGTGCCAGCAGTTGGAAGGCAGGGGTGAACATTCAGTACTTC. Protein: CASSWKAGVNIQYF. This chain uses TRBV27 with TRBJ2-4; TRBD1 is a possible D gene (6 bases). The ends were cut back, 4 bases at V and 7 bases at J, with 14 bases in the middle. Germline CDR1 MNHEY, CDR2 SMNVEV (reference sequence). There are 14 residues in the CDR3.

The rearrangement joins TRBV5-6 to TRBJ2-7; D gene unclear. The CDR3 has 15 amino acids. Between the trimmed V and J ends, which lost 1 base and 0 bases, there was a span of 11 bases. In germline, CDR1 is SGHDT, CDR2 YYEEEE. CDR3 DNA: TGTGCCAGCAGCTTGAGGCGGAAGAGCTCCTACGAGCAGTACTTC. Protein sequence: CASSLRRKSSYEQYF.

V and J are TRBV9 and TRBJ2-7; 8 bases are shared with TRBD1. The CDR3 consists of 13 residues. With 4 bases clipped from V and 6 bases from J, the junction kept 6 bases outside the gene matches. The V gene's germline CDR1 is SGDLS and CDR2 YYNGEE. DNA of the CDR3: TGTGCCAGCAGCAAAATGACAGGGGTCGAGCAGTACTTC. This sequence encodes CASSKMTGVEQYF.